This passage covers 10 T cell receptor beta chains from one sample sequenced in a study of tumor-infiltrating lymphocytes in glioblastoma multiforme. Three nested ARM-PCR rounds with V-beta and C-beta primers built TCRB libraries. MiXCR, run by TCRdb on the multiplex PCR reads, gives a single entry per CDR3 protein. The sample carries some 15,000 distinct CDR3 sequences, about 69% recorded once. Sequenced sample: brain tumor tissue. The receptors derive from a male donor with glioblastoma.

The table lists this clonotype with a count of one. The CDR3 does not end in the conserved phenylalanine or tryptophan, so this is likely a read error. CDR3 region: CASSPRQGPSEDIQYL. DNA of the CDR3: TGTGCCAGCAGCCCCCGACAGGGTCCGTCCGAAGACATTCAGTACCTC. This chain links TRBV11-3 with TRBJ2-4, with 7 bases identical to TRBD1. Unmatched junction bases numbered 15, after V lost 5 bases and J lost 8 bases. Germline-derived CDR1 and CDR2 are SGHNT and YENEEA. The CDR3 contains 16 residues.

For this clonotype: This could be a read error, since a much larger clone is one nucleotide away. The V call is TRBV11-2, the J call TRBJ2-5; D is ambiguous. CDR1 is SGHAT and CDR2 is FQNNGV in the germline V gene. The CDR3 is 11 amino acids. V dropped 4 bases and J dropped 6 bases, with 6 bases sitting between them. The CDR3 spells CASSSTKTQYF. CDR3 in DNA: TGTGCCAGCAGCTCCACGAAGACCCAGTACTTC.

Turning to this clonotype: At one boundary the junction diverges from the germline segment, which might be a read error. The genes are TRBV4-1 and TRBJ1-5; TRBD1 matches 7 bases. The CDR3 has 17 residues. The germline CDR1 and CDR2 sequences are MGHRA and YSYEKL. CDR3 bases: TGCGCCGGCAGCCAAGGGGGACAGTCCTATATCAATCGGCCCCAGCATTTT. This gives the protein CAGSQGGQSYINRPQHF.

This clonotype was seen repeatedly, ten times or more. One base away lies a much larger clone, so this may be a sequencing read error. The rearrangement joins TRBV10-2 to TRBJ2-7, with 8 bases aligning to TRBD1. Germline CDR1 is WSHSY and CDR2 is SAAADI. Trimming removed 6 bases from V and 4 bases from J; junction bases left unmatched: 8. This CDR3 has 14 residues. In DNA form, the CDR3 reads TGCGCCAGCAGCCCCTGGACAGGGCGATACGAGCAGTACTTC. This codes for CASSPWTGRYEQYF.

This clonotype appeared once. One end of the junction varies from germline; a read error may be responsible. The chain uses TRBV14 and TRBJ2-7, with 9 bases fitting TRBD1. Germline-derived CDR1 and CDR2 are SGHDN and FVKESK. The CDR3 sequence is 14 residues long. CDR3 sequence (DNA): TGTACCACCAGACAGGGGGTTGTCGGCTACAAGCAGTATTTC. Amino acids: CTTRQGVVGYKQYF.

The chain couples TRBV11-2 to TRBJ2-1, with D possibly TRBD1 on 6 matching bases. Germline V CDR1 and CDR2: SGHAT, FQNNGV. Trimming cost V 1 base and J 5 bases, with 24 bases left between them. The CDR3 totals 19 residues. As DNA, the CDR3 is TGTGCCAGCAGCTTAGTGTCCAGGGGCCGAGAGAAAAGCCACAATGAGCAGTTCTTC. It encodes CASSLVSRGREKSHNEQFF.

Concerning this clonotype itself: One end of the junction fails to match germline, which may point to a read error. The V and J genes are TRBV24-1 and TRBJ2-2; possibly TRBD2 for D (5 bases). Germline V CDR1 and CDR2: KGHDR, SFDVKD. This CDR3 comprises 16 residues. The CDR3 DNA reads as TGTGCCATCAGTGAGGTTTGGCCTACGAACACCGGGGAGCTGTGTTTT. Amino acids: CAISEVWPTNTGELCF.

Remarks on this clonotype: One end of the junction does not line up with germline, which may come from a read error. The chain carries TRBV6-6 and TRBJ1-2, with a tentative D call TRBD1 (5 bases). The CDR3 runs 14 residues. Germline V gene data show CDR1 as MNHNY and CDR2 as SVGAGI (reference sequence). The CDR3 is CASSYWTPGGGYTF. The CDR3, as DNA: TGTGCCAGCAGTTACTGGACACCGGGGGGTGGCTACACTTTC.

Comment on this clonotype: A read error may produce the germline difference seen at one junction end. This chain uses TRBV29-1 with TRBJ2-1, with D maybe TRBD2 (5 bases). Germline CDR1 is SQVTM and CDR2 is ANQGSEA. The CDR3 sequence is 13 residues long. The CDR3 coding sequence is TGCAGCGTTGATAGCGTAACTTCTGGCGAGCAGCTCTTC. Protein: CSVDSVTSGEQLF.

About this clonotype: No conserved phenylalanine or tryptophan ends this CDR3, so it is likely a read error. The chain couples TRBV11-2 to TRBJ2-7, with D hard to call. The V and J ends lost 3 bases and 4 bases respectively, with 16 bases between them. CDR1 SGHAT and CDR2 FQNNGV come from the germline V gene. The CDR3 is made up of 15 amino acids. CDR3 protein: CASSFSNLTLYEQYL. The CDR3 nucleotides are TGTGCCAGCAGCTTCTCTAACCTAACACTATACGAGCAGTACCTC.